This TCR beta chain was identified during a study of cytomegalovirus exposure and HLA in healthy donors. The PCR employed 60 Vbeta primers together with 13 Jbeta primers. TCRdb's copy holds only in-frame clones and misses some; the assay was immunoSEQ multiplex PCR. The data hold 85,000 to 130,000 clones, with about 75% observed a single time. V was cut by 0 bases and J by 7 bases, with 13 bases left in between. The germline V gene has CDR1 MNHNS and CDR2 SASEGT. This CDR3 comprises 15 residues. About this clone itself: As yet, its antigen is unknown.

General study results and limits: Within the data, a cluster of highly shared sequence variants was likely a sequencing artifact. According to the study, 150 to 200 TCR beta chains were cytomegalovirus-associated.

The sequence derives from a male donor in good health and CMV-seropositive. The rearrangement links TRBV6-1 to TRBJ1-5, with D maybe TRBD1 (6 bases). Sequenced: PBMCs. CDR3 region: CASSEAQGGEQPQHF. The CDR3 region has the DNA TGTGCCAGCAGTGAAGCGCAAGGGGGAGAACAGCCCCAGCATTTT.